This TCR beta chain derives from a study of graft-versus-host responses after intestinal transplantation. As for the study in general: As for transplant type, recipients had multivisceral, liver-intestinal, or isolated intestinal grafts. All recipients were given anti-thymocyte globulin induction, and tacrolimus and steroids were then administered for around three years.

In regard to this clone: Antigen unknown.

Only in-frame clones appear in the TCRdb table, and some are missing; sequencing was by immunoSEQ multiplex PCR. The table includes around 99,000 clones, more than 85% detected once. The study's findings and limits: Some GvH clones were seen earlier in gut or blood, suggesting intestinal origin. Peak circulating GvH clone levels tracked with early post-transplant HvG declines.

The V end was cut by 4 bases, the J end by 0 bases, with 19 bases between. Germline V gives CDR1 SQVTM, CDR2 ANQGSEA. The CDR3 has 17 residues. This specimen consisted of unstimulated CD8+ T cells sorted from spleen or lymph node cells, obtained before intestinal transplant. The chain employs TRBV29-1 and TRBJ1-3; TRBD1 might be the D (6 bases). This TCR was recovered from a human donor who received an intestinal transplant. In DNA, the CDR3 is TGCAGCGTTGTCAACGTGGGGGCAGGCATCTCTGGAAACACCATATATTTT. It is translated as CSVVNVGAGISGNTIYF.